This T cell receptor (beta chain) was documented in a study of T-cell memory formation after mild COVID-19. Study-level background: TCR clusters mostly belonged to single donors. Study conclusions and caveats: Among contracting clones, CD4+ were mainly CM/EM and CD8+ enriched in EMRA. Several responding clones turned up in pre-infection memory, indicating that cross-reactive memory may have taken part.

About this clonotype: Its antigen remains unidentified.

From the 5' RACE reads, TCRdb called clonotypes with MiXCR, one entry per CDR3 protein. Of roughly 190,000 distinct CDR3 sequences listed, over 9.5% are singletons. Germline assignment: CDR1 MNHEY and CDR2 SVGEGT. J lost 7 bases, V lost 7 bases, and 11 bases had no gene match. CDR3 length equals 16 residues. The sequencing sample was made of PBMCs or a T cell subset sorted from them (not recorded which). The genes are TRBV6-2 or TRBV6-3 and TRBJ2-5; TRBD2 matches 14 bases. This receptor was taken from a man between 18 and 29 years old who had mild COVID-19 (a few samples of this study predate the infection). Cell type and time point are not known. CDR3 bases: TGTGCCAGCATCGACCGGACTAGCGGGGGGTCAGGGACCCAGTACTTC. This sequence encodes CASIDRTSGGSGTQYF.